One sample yielded the 14 T cell receptor beta chains listed below, sequenced in a study of metastatic and nonmetastatic thyroid tumors. Patients were all untreated before their thyroid surgery. TCRdb re-called the PCR reads with MiXCR. The repertoire includes over 20,000 clones, less than 20% of them detected once, and under 20% sits in the top ten. The sample comprised blood. These receptors originate from a female donor with papillary thyroid cancer or a benign thyroid nodule (not recorded which). Some clones in this sample may be carry-over from other donors' samples.

At least ten counts were recorded for this clone. The chain employs TRBV9 and TRBJ2-7; D is perhaps TRBD1 (6 bases). Trimming pared 2 bases from V and 1 base from J, leaving 10 bases between. The germline V gene has CDR1 SGDLS and CDR2 YYNGEE. This CDR3 spans 14 amino acids. CDR3 region: CASSVDRSSYEQYF. In DNA, the CDR3 is TGTGCCAGCAGCGTCGACAGGAGTTCCTACGAGCAGTACTTC.

A few counts support this clone. The chain couples TRBV6-1 to TRBJ2-1; TRBD2 aligns across 7 bases. V was clipped by 4 bases and J by 7 bases; unmatched bases: 7. This CDR3 is 14 amino acids long. Germline V gives CDR1 MNHNS, CDR2 SASEGT. The CDR3 bases are TGTGCCAGCAGTGTACAAGGCGGGGGTAATGAGCAGTTCTTC. It translates to CASSVQGGGNEQFF.

This clone showed up many times. V usage is TRBV10-2 and J usage is TRBJ2-1; 8 nucleotides agree with TRBD2. The J segment lost 0 bases and the V segment lost 5 bases, leaving 0 bases of the junction unmatched. This CDR3 is 14 amino acids long. Germline CDR1 reads WSHSY; CDR2 reads SAAADI. The CDR3 DNA reads as TGCGCCAGCAGTAGCGGGAGCTCCTACAATGAGCAGTTCTTC. This gives the protein CASSSGSSYNEQFF.

This clone was seen only a few times. The J gene is TRBJ2-7, the V gene TRBV11-2; D call uncertain. V was clipped by 1 base and J by 4 bases, with 8 bases between them. CDR3 length: 13 amino acids. CDR1 SGHAT and CDR2 FQNNGV come from the germline V gene. CDR3 in amino acids: CASSLGAVYEQYF. For the CDR3, the DNA is TGTGCCAGCAGCTTAGGGGCAGTATACGAGCAGTACTTC.

The sample holds one count of this clone. The V and J genes are TRBV11-2 and TRBJ2-7; 9 bases fit TRBD1. The CDR3 is made up of 14 amino acids. Germline V gene sequence: CDR1 SGHAT, CDR2 FQNNGV. V trimming: 1 base; J trimming: 5 bases; junction bases outside the gene matches: 3. Here the CDR3 reads CASSLGDRVNEQYF. CDR3 coding DNA: TGTGCCAGCAGCTTAGGGGACAGGGTTAACGAGCAGTACTTC.

This clone was counted ten times or more. The chain has TRBV18 and TRBJ1-6; tentatively, D is TRBD1 (6 bases). The CDR3 is 15 residues long. V was cut by 2 bases and J by 5 bases, with 10 bases left in between. Germline-derived CDR1 and CDR2 are KGHSH and LQKENI. Written as DNA, the CDR3 is TGTGCCAGCTCACCAATGGGGGCGAATAATTCACCCCTCCACTTT. It codes for CASSPMGANNSPLHF.

The table lists this clone with many counts. Other DNA sequences in this sample translate to the same CDR3. The genes are TRBV9 and TRBJ1-1; tentatively, D is TRBD1 (5 bases). The CDR3 has 13 amino acids. Germline lookup yields CDR1 SGDLS and CDR2 YYNGEE. Trimming shortened V by 4 bases and J by 5 bases, and 12 bases separated the two germline ends. The chain's CDR3 is CASSPHGGTEAFF. The CDR3 DNA is TGTGCCAGCAGCCCCCACGGGGGAACTGAAGCTTTCTTT.

This clone appeared many times. J is TRBJ2-1 and V is TRBV30, with 9 bases fitting TRBD2. V shed 1 base, J shed 8 bases, and the junction held 9 bases outside the gene matches. This CDR3 comprises 15 residues. Germline CDR1 and CDR2: GTSNPN and SVGIG (reference sequence). The CDR3 sequence is CAWSEGTSLLHEQFF. Written as DNA, the CDR3 is TGTGCCTGGAGTGAGGGGACTAGCTTACTCCATGAGCAGTTCTTC.

Details on this clone: This may be a read error: a much more frequent sequence differs by one nucleotide. The rearrangement uses TRBV24-1 and TRBJ2-5, with 8 positions matching TRBD2. CDR3 length equals 16 residues. Germline trimming cut 5 bases from V and 5 bases from J; bases unmatched to any gene: 12. Germline assignment: CDR1 KGHDR and CDR2 SFDVKD. The CDR3 protein is CATSGWGVAGRETQYF. DNA of the CDR3: TGTGCCACCAGTGGTTGGGGGGTAGCGGGGAGGGAGACCCAGTACTTC.

This clone appeared many times. The chain employs TRBV6-2 or TRBV6-3 and TRBJ2-1; 11 bases are a match to TRBD2. This CDR3 spans 15 amino acids. The trim removed 6 bases at V and 5 bases at J, leaving 6 bases unmatched. CDR1 MNHEY and CDR2 SVGEGT come from the germline V gene. The CDR3 DNA reads as TGTGCCAGCAGCCGCCCGGGACTAGCGGACAATGAGCAGTTCTTC. This codes for CASSRPGLADNEQFF.

The CDR3 DNA is TGTGCCAGCAGCGTAGCGGAATCGGGCCAGGGTGGGTATGGCTACACCTTC. It specifies CASSVAESGQGGYGYTF. This sequence joins TRBV6-1 and TRBJ1-2, with D possibly being TRBD1 (5 bases). Germline V gene data show CDR1 as MNHNS and CDR2 as SASEGT. The CDR3 is 17 amino acids. V dropped 6 bases and J dropped 5 bases, with 25 bases sitting between them.

By its share, this clone is medium-sized. This chain joins TRBV28 and TRBJ2-7; TRBD2 matches 9 bases. Trimming removed 8 bases from V and 3 bases from J; junction bases left unmatched: 8. Germline CDR1 is MDHEN and CDR2 is SYDVKM. This CDR3 is built from 14 residues. The CDR3 nucleotides are TGTGCCAGCCGTATAGCGGGGGTTGTCTACGAGCAGTACTTC. Translation: CASRIAGVVYEQYF.

This clone was counted many times. CDR3 bases: TGTGCCAGCCAAACGCTGGGGCGGGGGGACCACAATGAGCAGTTCTTC. Its protein is CASQTLGRGDHNEQFF. The rearrangement uses TRBV6-1 and TRBJ2-1, with TRBD2 identical over 8 bases. J gave up 5 bases and V 8 bases, and 14 bases lay outside the gene matches. Germline CDR1 MNHNS, CDR2 SASEGT. This CDR3 contains 16 residues.

The table lists this clone with many counts. The chain links TRBV20-1 to TRBJ2-7, with D perhaps TRBD2 (6 bases). The ends were cut back, 5 bases at V and 4 bases at J, with 9 bases in the middle. Looked up from germline, CDR1 is DFQATT and CDR2 is SNEGSKA (reference sequence). CDR3 length: 11 amino acids. The CDR3 region has the DNA TGCAGTGCTCGGACTACTTACGAGCAGTACTTC. Translated, it gives CSARTTYEQYF.